This entry features one T cell receptor beta chain sequence. As yet, its antigen is unknown. Sequenced material consisted of expressed TCRB transcripts (all of the isolated RNA was reverse transcribed). Repertoires were generated with immunoSEQ multiplex PCR, while TCRdb's copy carries only in-frame clones and drops some. In the table there are around 19,000 clones, 50% of which are singletons. The source of the sample is a study of beta chain features in type 1 diabetes. Sorted populations all exceeded 95% purity. Study outcomes and limitations: A greater similarity of naive, central memory and Treg TCRB repertoires was seen among patients than among healthy donors. Diminished insertions and augmented deletions at VDJ junctions characterized type 1 diabetes patients.

From germline, CDR1 is SEHNR and CDR2 FQNEAQ (reference sequence). The V and J ends lost 2 bases and 0 bases respectively, with 11 bases between them. There are 17 residues in the CDR3. This clonotype was sampled from a man aged 18 to 30 in good health. The chain recombines TRBV7-9 with TRBJ1-6; D perhaps matches TRBD1 (5 bases). Sample: stem cell memory CD4+ T cells from blood. The CDR3 nucleotides read TGTGCCAGCAGCTTAAGACAGACGAGCTCCTATAATTCACCCCTCCACTTT. Its translation: CASSLRQTSSYNSPLHF.